This TCR beta chain was retrieved from a study of PD-1 blockade in classical Hodgkin lymphoma. Study results and limitations: At baseline, newly diagnosed patients reportedly showed less TCR diversity than healthy donors. The origin of the repertoire differences remains undefined, with disease activity or prior therapy as possible causes.

The time point denotes: cycle 4 day 1 (C4D1), after 5 to 7 weeks of nivolumab. Autologous stem cell transplantation was followed by relapse in every patient, and brentuximab vedotin exposure varied. Thawed PBMCs were the source of CD4+ T cells, purified by magnetic negative selection. Sequenced by immunoSEQ multiplex PCR; TCRdb stores in-frame clones only, minus some. The data contain 10,000 or so clones, around 80% of them singletons. The V gene's germline CDR1 is SGDLS and CDR2 YYNGEE. With V trimmed by 4 bases and J by 1 base, 16 bases remained unmatched. The CDR3 sequence is 19 residues long. Comments on this clone: Its antigen is still unknown.

The gene calls are TRBV9 and TRBJ2-3, with 9 bases aligning to TRBD1. The sequencing here drew on CD4+ T cells from blood, taken before the fourth cycle of nivolumab. This clonotype originated in a human donor with classical Hodgkin lymphoma. CDR3 coding DNA: TGTGCCAGCAGCCTATCCGGAAAAGGGACAGGGATGGGCACAGATACGCAGTATTTT. It translates to CASSLSGKGTGMGTDTQYF.